This T cell receptor (beta chain) was obtained from a study of blood T cell repertoires in COVID-19. TCRdb's table, derived via immunoSEQ multiplex PCR, lists solely in-frame clones and lacks some. The table lists 250,000 to 300,000 clones, roughly 90% of them singletons, with approximately 10% in the top ten. Sequenced input: peripheral blood. This TCR came from a woman in her twenties or thirties with COVID-19, enrolled during active disease.

CDR3 protein: CASSYSRSVYGYTF. CDR3 DNA sequence: TGTGCCAGCAGTTACTCGAGGTCGGTCTATGGCTACACCTTC. V gene TRBV6-5 combines with J gene TRBJ1-2, with D uncertain. V lost 0 bases, J lost 4 bases, and 9 bases lay in between. Germline CDR1 MNHEY, CDR2 SVGAGI. The CDR3 is 14 residues long.